These 6 T cell receptor beta chains originate from one sample sequenced in a study of cytomegalovirus exposure and HLA in healthy donors. PCR amplification relied on 60 Vbeta primers (plus 13 Jbeta primers). TCRdb's copy holds only in-frame clones and misses some; the assay was immunoSEQ multiplex PCR. The sample lists some 110,000 clones, 70% to 85% seen once, with roughly 4.5% in the top ten. Specimen: PBMCs. The receptors derive from a man between 50 and 59 years old in good health and CMV-seropositive.

The chain employs TRBV5-5 and TRBJ1-5; no clear D gene. Germline values: CDR1 SGHKS, CDR2 YYEKEE (reference sequence). V lost 0 bases and J lost 2, with 9 bases in between. This CDR3 contains 15 residues. The CDR3: CASSLAVAGNQPQHF. In DNA, the CDR3 is TGTGCCAGCAGCTTGGCCGTCGCGGGCAATCAGCCCCAGCATTTT. The whole variable domain, remainder taken from reference TRBV5-5 and TRBJ1-5, is DAGVTQSPTHLIKTRGQQVTLRCSPISGHKSVSWYQQVLGQGPQFIFQYYEKEERGRGNFPDRFSARQFPNYSSELNVNALLLGDSALYLCASSLAVAGNQPQHFGDGTRLSIL.

The J gene is TRBJ1-4, the V gene TRBV2, with 7 bases that match TRBD1. The germline gives CDR1 SNHLY, CDR2 FYNNEI. The CDR3 sequence is 13 residues long. J lost 4 bases, V lost 8 bases, and 4 bases had no gene match. The CDR3 protein is CASSAGGNEKLFF. The CDR3 DNA sequence: TGTGCCAGCTCTGCAGGGGGTAATGAAAAACTGTTTTTT. Combining the CDR3 with reference TRBV2 and TRBJ1-4 gives the whole variable domain EPEVTQTPSHQVTQMGQEVILRCVPISNHLYFYWYRQILGQKVEFLVSFYNNEISEKSEIFDDQFSVERPDGSNFTLKIRSTKLEDSAMYFCASSAGGNEKLFFGSGTQLSVL.

The chain joins TRBV2 to TRBJ1-5; weak D call: TRBD1 (5 bases). V was clipped by 2 bases and J by 7 bases, with 12 bases between them. CDR1 and CDR2 from the germline V gene are SNHLY and FYNNEI. CDR3 size: 14 residues. CDR3 sequence reads: CASSETRERQPQHF. For the CDR3, the DNA is TGTGCCAGCAGTGAAACCAGGGAACGCCAGCCCCAGCATTTT.

The chain links TRBV9 to TRBJ2-2, with D possibly TRBD2 on 6 matching bases. The CDR3 runs 16 residues. With 0 bases removed from V and 7 bases from J, the gap between germline ends came to 16 bases. Germline values: CDR1 SGDLS, CDR2 YYNGEE. The CDR3 is CASSVALAGSSGELFF. The CDR3, as DNA: TGTGCCAGCAGCGTAGCTTTGGCGGGGAGCAGCGGGGAGCTGTTTTTT.

A few counts support this clone. The CDR3, as DNA: TGTGCCAGCAGTGAAAGTTCGAACAGGTGGTACTTC. This sequence encodes CASSESSNRWYF. V usage is TRBV2 and J usage is TRBJ2-5; D is possibly TRBD1 (5 bases). V lost 2 bases and J lost 13, with 14 bases in between. The CDR3 loop spans 12 amino acids. Germline values: CDR1 SNHLY, CDR2 FYNNEI.

CDR3 sequence: CASRDGLAGVDEQYF. DNA for the CDR3: TGTGCCAGCAGGGACGGACTAGCGGGAGTTGACGAGCAGTACTTC. The rearrangement joins TRBV6-1 to TRBJ2-7, with 13 bases lining up with TRBD2. The CDR3 has 15 amino acids. The germline V gene has CDR1 MNHNS and CDR2 SASEGT. V was pared by 6 bases and J by 5 bases, with 7 bases of the junction left unmatched.